A selection of T cell receptor beta chains follows, all from one sample in a study of identical twins. One entry per CDR3 protein results from TCRdb running MiXCR on the 5' RACE reads. The sample lists 500,000 to 650,000 distinct CDR3 sequences; about a fifth were seen once. Separately, the same data were catalogued under a study of yellow fever vaccine responses in identical twins.

Sequenced sample: CD4+ T cells sorted from blood. The receptor source for this set is a woman aged 18 to 35 in good health. Each CDR3 is given with its conserved first and last residue. A D gene is named only where the DNA matches it firmly. Expanded clones are given a class, and other clones once, few, many or no size at all.

D gene	clone size	J gene	V gene	CDR3 DNA	CDR3 protein
.	few	TRBJ2-7	TRBV28	TGTGCCAGCAGTAAGTGGGTCTACGAGCAGTACTTC	CASSKWVYEQYF
TRBD2	few	TRBJ2-5	TRBV7-2	TGTGCCAGCAGCTTAGCGACTAGCGGGGGCTCCATACAAGAGACCCAGTACTTC	CASSLATSGGSIQETQYF
.	few	TRBJ2-3	TRBV2	TGTGCCAGCACTTGGCTAGGCGGCACAGATACGCAGTATTTT	CASTWLGGTDTQYF
.	few	TRBJ1-6	TRBV5-8	TGTGCCAGCAGCTTGGTAGGGGTTACTTCACCCCTCCACTTT	CASSLVGVTSPLHF
.	.	TRBJ2-5	TRBV6-1	TGTGCCAGCAGTGAACATCTGCGGGGGCGGGAGACCCAGTACTTC	CASSEHLRGRETQYF
TRBD2	.	TRBJ2-1	TRBV5-6	TGTGCCAGCAGCTCCCTAGGTCGGGGGGATGAGCAGTTCTTC	CASSSLGRGDEQFF
.	once	TRBJ2-2	TRBV20-1	TGCAGTGCTAGAGGTGGGACTCTAGACACCGGGGAGCTGTTTTTT	CSARGGTLDTGELFF
TRBD1	.	TRBJ2-2	TRBV5-1	TGCGCCAGCAGCAAGGACAGGGCGAACACCGGGGAGCTGTTTTTT	CASSKDRANTGELFF
.	.	TRBJ2-2	TRBV5-1	TGCGCCAGCAGCTTTGTAGCAGGGGCGGACACCGGGGAGCTGTTTTTT	CASSFVAGADTGELFF
.	.	TRBJ2-3	TRBV5-1	TGCGCCAGCAGGCCGCGTAGGGACACAGATACGCAGTATTTT	CASRPRRDTDTQYF
TRBD2	.	TRBJ2-1	TRBV29-1	TGCAGCGTTGATACGGGACTAGCGCGTAATGAGCAGTTCTTC	CSVDTGLARNEQFF
.	few	TRBJ1-1	TRBV6-5	TGTGCCAGCAGTTACACAATGGACAGAAATGAAGCTTTCTTT	CASSYTMDRNEAFF
.	few	TRBJ2-2	TRBV9	TGTGCCAGCAGAGATCAGGGTAACACCGGGGAGCTGTTTTTT	CASRDQGNTGELFF
.	.	TRBJ2-5	TRBV7-3	TGTGCCAGCAGCTCGACGACTAAAGAGACCCAGTACTTC	CASSSTTKETQYF
TRBD2	.	TRBJ2-6	TRBV6-1	TGTGCCAGCAGTGAGATTTGGGGGGGAAGATCTGGGGCCAACGTCCTGACTTTC	CASSEIWGGRSGANVLTF
TRBD1	.	TRBJ1-3	TRBV6-5	TGTGCCAGCAGTTACTCAAAAGGGACAGGGGGAGGAAACACCATATATTTT	CASSYSKGTGGGNTIYF
TRBD2	.	TRBJ2-1	TRBV7-9	TGTGCCAGCAGCTCCACTCGACTAGCGGAGCAGTTCTTC	CASSSTRLAEQFF
TRBD2	.	TRBJ2-5	TRBV4-2	TGTGCCAGCAGCCGGACTAGCGGGAGGTTGGAGACCCAGTACTTC	CASSRTSGRLETQYF
.	.	TRBJ2-3	TRBV5-5	TGTGCCAGCAGTCTGATAGGGGCTTCTGGACCAGATACGCAGTATTTT	CASSLIGASGPDTQYF
.	few	TRBJ2-2	TRBV15	TGTGCCACCAGCAGAGAAAGGCTAGCTATACCGAACACCGGGGAGCTGTTTTTT	CATSRERLAIPNTGELFF